This T cell receptor (beta chain) is from a study of blood T cells in healthy people across ages. Regarding the study as a whole: Among T cells, TCR beta diversity per million cells dropped roughly linearly as age rose.

About this clonotype: Its specificity is unknown.

The germline V gene encodes CDR1 LNHDA and CDR2 SQIVND (reference sequence). This CDR3 has 13 amino acids. Trimming removed 2 bases at V and 0 bases at J, with 4 bases between. Using a J-beta primer mix together with a sample-barcoded 5' primer, a second PCR was run for about 6 to 12 cycles. TCRdb reprocessed the 5' RACE reads via MiXCR and lists one record per CDR3 protein. Here the sample spans approximately 700,000 distinct CDR3 sequences, approximately 30% being singletons. This sequence was found in a woman older than 75 in good health. This chain uses TRBV19 with TRBJ1-1; D gene uncertain. Sequenced: blood. The CDR3 DNA follows: TGTGCCAGTAGTATAAAAATGAACACTGAAGCTTTCTTT. This codes for CASSIKMNTEAFF.